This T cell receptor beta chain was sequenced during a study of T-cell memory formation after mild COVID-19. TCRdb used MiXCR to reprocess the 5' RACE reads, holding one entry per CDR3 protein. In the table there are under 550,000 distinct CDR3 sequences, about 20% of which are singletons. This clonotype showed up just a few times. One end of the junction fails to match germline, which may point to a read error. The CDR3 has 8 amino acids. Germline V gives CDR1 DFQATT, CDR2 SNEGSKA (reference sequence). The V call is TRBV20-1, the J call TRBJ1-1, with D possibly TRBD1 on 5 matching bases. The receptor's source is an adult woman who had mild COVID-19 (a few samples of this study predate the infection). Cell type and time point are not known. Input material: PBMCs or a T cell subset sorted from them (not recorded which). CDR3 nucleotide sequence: TGCAGTGCTAGTGGCGGGGGGTTT. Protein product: CSASGGGF.